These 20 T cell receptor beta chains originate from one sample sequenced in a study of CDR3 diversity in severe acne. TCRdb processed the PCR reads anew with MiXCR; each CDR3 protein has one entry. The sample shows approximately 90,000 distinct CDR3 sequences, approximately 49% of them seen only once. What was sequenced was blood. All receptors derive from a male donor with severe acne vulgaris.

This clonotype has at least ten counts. CDR3 region: CASSLEGTDTQYF. CDR3 in DNA: TGTGCCAGCAGCCTAGAAGGCACAGATACGCAGTATTTT. This chain uses TRBV6-4 with TRBJ2-3; D gene uncertain. The CDR3 extends over 13 amino acids. Trimming shortened V by 6 bases and J by 1 base, and 8 bases separated the two germline ends. Germline CDR1 is MRHNA and CDR2 is SNTAGT.

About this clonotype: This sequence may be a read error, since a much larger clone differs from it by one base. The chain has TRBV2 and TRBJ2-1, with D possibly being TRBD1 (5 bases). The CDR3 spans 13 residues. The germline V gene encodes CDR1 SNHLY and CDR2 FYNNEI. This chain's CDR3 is CASRWGPMNERFF. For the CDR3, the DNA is TGTGCCAGCAGGTGGGGCCCCATGAATGAGCGGTTCTTC.

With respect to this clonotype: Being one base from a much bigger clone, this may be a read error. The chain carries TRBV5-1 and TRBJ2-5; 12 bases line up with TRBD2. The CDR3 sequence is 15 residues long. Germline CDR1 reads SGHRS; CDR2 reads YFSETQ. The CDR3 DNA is TGCGCCAGCAGCCCGACTAGCGGGGGCCAAGAGATCCAGTACTTC. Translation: CASSPTSGGQEIQYF.

This CDR3 reads CSVEVSGGAPPCSYEQYF. CDR3 sequence (DNA): TGCAGCGTTGAGGTTAGCGGGGGTGCACCTCCGTGCTCCTACGAGCAGTACTTC. The chain couples TRBV29-1 to TRBJ2-7; TRBD2 agrees at 9 bases. Germline V CDR1 and CDR2: SQVTM, ANQGSEA. V dropped 3 bases and J dropped 0; count of bases not matched to a gene: 15. This CDR3 comprises 18 residues.

Here the CDR3 reads CASSPSWREGTDTQYF. DNA for the CDR3: TGTGCCAGCAGCCCCTCGTGGAGGGAGGGAACAGATACGCAGTATTTT. The chain recombines TRBV27 with TRBJ2-3; TRBD2 agrees at 7 bases. Germline trimming cut 6 bases from V and 3 bases from J; bases unmatched to any gene: 12. CDR1 and CDR2 (germline): MNHEY, SMNVEV (reference sequence). This CDR3 comprises 16 residues.

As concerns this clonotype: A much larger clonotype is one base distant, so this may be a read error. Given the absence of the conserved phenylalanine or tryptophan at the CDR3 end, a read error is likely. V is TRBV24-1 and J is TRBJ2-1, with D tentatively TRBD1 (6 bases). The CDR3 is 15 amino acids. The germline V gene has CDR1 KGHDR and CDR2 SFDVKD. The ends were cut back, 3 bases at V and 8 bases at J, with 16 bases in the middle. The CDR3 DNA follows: TGTGCCACCAGTGATCCCCCACAGGGCGAGGATGAGCAGTTCCTC. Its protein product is CATSDPPQGEDEQFL.

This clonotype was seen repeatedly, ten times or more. DNA of the CDR3: TGTGCCAGCAGTTACAGGACTAGCTCCTACGAGCAGTACTTC. Its translation: CASSYRTSSYEQYF. The gene calls are TRBV6-2 or TRBV6-3 and TRBJ2-7, with 7 nucleotides matching TRBD2. The CDR3 is 14 amino acids. With V trimmed by 2 bases and J by 0 bases, 1 base remained unmatched. Germline V CDR1 and CDR2: MNHEY, SVGEGT.

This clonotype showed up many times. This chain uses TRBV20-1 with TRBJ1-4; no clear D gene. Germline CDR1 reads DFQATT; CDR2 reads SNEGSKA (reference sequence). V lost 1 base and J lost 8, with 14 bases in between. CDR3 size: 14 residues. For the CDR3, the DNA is TGCAGTGCTAGAGTCACATCGAGGGAGGAAAAACTGTTTTTT. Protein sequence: CSARVTSREEKLFF.

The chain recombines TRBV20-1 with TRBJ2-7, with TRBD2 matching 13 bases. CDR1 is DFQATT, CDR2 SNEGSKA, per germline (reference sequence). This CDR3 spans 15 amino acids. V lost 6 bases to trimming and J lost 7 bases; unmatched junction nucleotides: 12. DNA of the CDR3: TGCAGTGCCTTGGGCCGGACTAGCGGGAGTGGGGAGCAGTACTTC. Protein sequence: CSALGRTSGSGEQYF.

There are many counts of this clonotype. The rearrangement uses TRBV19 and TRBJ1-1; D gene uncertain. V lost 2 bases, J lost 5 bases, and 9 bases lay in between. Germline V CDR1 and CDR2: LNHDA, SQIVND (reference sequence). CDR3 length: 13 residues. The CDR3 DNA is TGTGCCAGTAGTATAAGCCGGGGAACTGAAGCTTTCTTT. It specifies CASSISRGTEAFF.

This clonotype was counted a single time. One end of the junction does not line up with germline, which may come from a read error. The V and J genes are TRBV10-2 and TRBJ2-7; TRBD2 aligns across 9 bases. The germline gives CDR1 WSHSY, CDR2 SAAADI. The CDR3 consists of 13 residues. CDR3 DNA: TGTGCCAGCACGGCGGGAGGGGCCTACGAGCAGTACTTC. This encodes CASTAGGAYEQYF.

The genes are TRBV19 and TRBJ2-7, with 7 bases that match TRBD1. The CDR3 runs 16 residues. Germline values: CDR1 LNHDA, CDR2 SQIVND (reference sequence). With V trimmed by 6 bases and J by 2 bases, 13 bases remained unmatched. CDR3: CASSPSRGQAAYEQYF. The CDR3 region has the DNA TGTGCCAGTAGCCCCAGCCGCGGACAGGCAGCCTACGAGCAGTACTTC.

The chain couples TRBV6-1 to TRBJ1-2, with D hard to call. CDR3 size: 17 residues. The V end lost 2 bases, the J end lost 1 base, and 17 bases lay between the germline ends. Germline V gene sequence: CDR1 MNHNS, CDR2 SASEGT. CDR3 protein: CASSELGTTLVNYGYTF. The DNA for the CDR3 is TGTGCCAGCAGTGAACTCGGAACTACATTAGTTAACTATGGCTACACCTTC.

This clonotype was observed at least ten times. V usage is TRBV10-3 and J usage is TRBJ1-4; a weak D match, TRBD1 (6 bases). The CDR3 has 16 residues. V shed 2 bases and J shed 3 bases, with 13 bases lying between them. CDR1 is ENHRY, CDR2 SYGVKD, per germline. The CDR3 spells CAISEGETGPNEKLFF. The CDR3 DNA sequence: TGTGCCATCAGTGAGGGGGAAACAGGGCCTAATGAAAAACTGTTTTTT.

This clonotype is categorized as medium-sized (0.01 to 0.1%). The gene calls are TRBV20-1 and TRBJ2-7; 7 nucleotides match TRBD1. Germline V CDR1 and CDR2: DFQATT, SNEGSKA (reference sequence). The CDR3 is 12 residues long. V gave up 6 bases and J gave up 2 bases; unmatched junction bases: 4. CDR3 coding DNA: TGCAGTGCGCCAGGGGGTCCCTACGAGCAGTACTTC. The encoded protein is CSAPGGPYEQYF.

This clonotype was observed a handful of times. CDR3 in DNA: TGCAGTGCCCCCCGGACAGGGGATGTGGGGGGGGGGTATCAGCCCCAGCATTTT. Translation: CSAPRTGDVGGGYQPQHF. The chain employs TRBV20-1 and TRBJ1-5, with 9 bases fitting TRBD1. The CDR3 is 18 residues long. Germline V gene sequence: CDR1 DFQATT, CDR2 SNEGSKA (reference sequence). With V trimmed by 6 bases and J by 5 bases, 20 bases remained unmatched.

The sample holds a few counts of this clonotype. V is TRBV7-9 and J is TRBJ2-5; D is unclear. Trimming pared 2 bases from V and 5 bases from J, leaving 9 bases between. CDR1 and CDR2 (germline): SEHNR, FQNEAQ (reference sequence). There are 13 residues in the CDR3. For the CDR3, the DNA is TGTGCCAGCAGCTTATATGGACCGGAGACCCAGTACTTC. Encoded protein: CASSLYGPETQYF. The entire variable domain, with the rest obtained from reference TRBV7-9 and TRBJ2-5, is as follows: DTGVSQNPRHKITKRGQNVTFRCDPISEHNRLYWYRQTLGQGPEFLTYFQNEAQLEKSRLLSDRFSAERPKGSFSTLEIQRTEQGDSAMYLCASSLYGPETQYFGPGTRLLVL.

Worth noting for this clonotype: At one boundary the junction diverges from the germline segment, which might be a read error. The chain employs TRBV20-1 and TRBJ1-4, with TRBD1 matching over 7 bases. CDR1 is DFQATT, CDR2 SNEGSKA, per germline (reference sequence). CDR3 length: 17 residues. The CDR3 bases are TGCAGTGCTAATCCCCCCCTTTCACAGGGGCGTTCTGAAAAACTGTTTTTC. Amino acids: CSANPPLSQGRSEKLFF.

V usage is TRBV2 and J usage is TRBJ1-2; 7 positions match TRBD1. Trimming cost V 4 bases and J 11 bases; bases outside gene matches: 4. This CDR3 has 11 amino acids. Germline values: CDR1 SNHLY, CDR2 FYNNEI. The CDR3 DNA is TGTGCCAGCAGTGGAGACAGGGATTACACCTTC. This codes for CASSGDRDYTF.

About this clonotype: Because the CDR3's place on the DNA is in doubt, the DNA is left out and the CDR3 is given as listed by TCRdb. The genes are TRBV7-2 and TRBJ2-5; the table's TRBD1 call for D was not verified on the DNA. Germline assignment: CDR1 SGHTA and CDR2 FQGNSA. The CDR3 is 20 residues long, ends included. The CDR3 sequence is CASSSAGRYGYTFGSGTQYF.